This T cell receptor (beta chain) was retrieved from a study of CD8+ T cells in alopecia areata. The study, taken as a whole, reports: Possibly as an HLA-related effect, TCR sharing across patients appeared less clear than in mice. While tofacitinib was given, many expanded lesional clones persisted in scalp and blood.

Comment on this clone: The antigen remains unidentified.

Germline-derived CDR1 and CDR2 are MGHRA and YSYEKL. The CDR3 has 15 amino acids. Trimming at V came to 4 bases and at J to 5 bases, leaving 3 bases not matched to a gene. Indicated treatment: oral pan-JAK inhibitor, 5-10 mg twice daily. Peripheral blood, together with lesional scalp punch biopsies, was collected from alopecia areata patients. Reverse transcription of extracted RNA yielded cDNA, which provided the sequencing template. The method was immunoSEQ multiplex PCR; TCRdb's version includes in-frame clones alone and lacks a portion of them. The sample has more than 130,000 clones; roughly four fifths are singletons.

The chain recombines TRBV4-1 with TRBJ2-5; 14 bases map to TRBD2. The TCR comes from a human donor with alopecia areata. The material was CD8+ T cells sorted from blood, obtained at week 4, from a patient treated with tofacitinib. The CDR3 DNA reads as TGCGCCAGCAGCCCACGGACTAGCGGGGGGGAGACCCAGTACTTC. Protein product: CASSPRTSGGETQYF.